This TCR beta chain appears in the sequencing data of a study of blood T cell repertoires in COVID-19. Study details: The study drew acute and convalescent COVID-19 samples from the United States, Italy and Spain. The analysed material was cDNA or gDNA that came from T cells, B-cell-depleted T cells, or PBMCs.

The authors' processing: Scientists estimated how many nucleated cells there were by amplifying reference gene primers. The repertoire was sequenced with immunoSEQ multiplex PCR; TCRdb's copy has only in-frame clones and lacks some. That table is the source of V, J and clone size, and D and trimming were worked out from the DNA. The repertoire holds about 110,000 clones, with over 70% as singletons. Per germline, CDR1 MNHEY and CDR2 SVGAGI. Trimming took off 8 bases at V and 3 bases at J, with 15 bases between the two ends. This CDR3 has 14 residues. The V gene is TRBV6-5, the J gene TRBJ2-3; tentative D call: TRBD1 (6 bases). The TCR originated in a woman in her forties or fifties with acute or convalescent COVID-19. The sample comprised peripheral blood. The CDR3 DNA sequence: TGTGCCAGCGAAAGTAGGACAGTAACAGATACGCAGTATTTT. Protein: CASESRTVTDTQYF.